This T cell receptor (beta chain) was sequenced during a study of molecular identifiers for immune sequencing clone quantification. Whole-study results and caveats: For effector cells, clones above 20 RNA copies held over 97% of molecules; for naive cells, under 1%. Jurkat TCR RNA spiked in from one cell reportedly remained identifiable amid about 1 million naive cells.

Germline CDR1 MNHEY, CDR2 SMNVEV (reference sequence). The CDR3 totals 15 residues. A single record per CDR3 protein comes from TCRdb applying MiXCR to the PCR reads. The sample carries hundreds of thousands of distinct CDR3 sequences, about a fifth recorded once. The naive CD8 libraries originated from between 20,000 and 1,000,000 sorted cells and drew on 10%, 30% or 50% RNA. CD8+CD4-CCR7+CD45RA+ sorting gave the naive CD8 T cells. Concerning this clonotype itself: Its specificity is unknown. A junction end diverges from the germline sequence, so it may reflect a read error.

The chain combines TRBV27 with TRBJ2-6; the D is unclear. The TCR sequence derives from a human donor in good health. Some libraries in this study had Jurkat cell RNA spiked in. Input material: naive CD8+ T cells from blood, with Jurkat cell RNA spiked in. Subset here: FACS-sorted CD8+CD4-CCR7+CD45RA+ naive T cells. CDR3 sequence: CDSTSGVAGANVLTF. Written as DNA, the CDR3 is TGTGACAGCACCTCTGGGGTTGCTGGGGCCAACGTCCTGACTTTC.